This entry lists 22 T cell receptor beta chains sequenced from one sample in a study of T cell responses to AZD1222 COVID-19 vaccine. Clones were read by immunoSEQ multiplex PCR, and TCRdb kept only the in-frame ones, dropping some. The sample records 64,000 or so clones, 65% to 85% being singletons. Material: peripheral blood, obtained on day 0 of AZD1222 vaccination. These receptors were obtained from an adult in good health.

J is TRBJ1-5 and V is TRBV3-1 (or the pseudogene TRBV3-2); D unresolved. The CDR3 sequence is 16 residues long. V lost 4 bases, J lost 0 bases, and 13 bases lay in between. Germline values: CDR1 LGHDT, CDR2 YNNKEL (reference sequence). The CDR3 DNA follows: TGTGCCAGCAGCCCCACCGGCCCTTATAGCAATCAGCCCCAGCATTTT. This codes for CASSPTGPYSNQPQHF.

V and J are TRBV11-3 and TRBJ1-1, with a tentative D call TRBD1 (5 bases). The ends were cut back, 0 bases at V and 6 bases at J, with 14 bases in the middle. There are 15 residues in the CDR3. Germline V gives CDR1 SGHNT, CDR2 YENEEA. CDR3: CASSLESYRHPEAFF. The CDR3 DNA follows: TGTGCCAGCAGCTTAGAATCCTACAGGCACCCTGAAGCTTTCTTT.

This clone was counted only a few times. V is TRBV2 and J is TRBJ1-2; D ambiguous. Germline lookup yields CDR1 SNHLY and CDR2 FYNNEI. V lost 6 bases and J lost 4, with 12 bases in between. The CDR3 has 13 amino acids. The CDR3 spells CASSTDISYGYTF. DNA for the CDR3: TGTGCCAGCAGCACAGATATCTCCTATGGCTACACCTTC.

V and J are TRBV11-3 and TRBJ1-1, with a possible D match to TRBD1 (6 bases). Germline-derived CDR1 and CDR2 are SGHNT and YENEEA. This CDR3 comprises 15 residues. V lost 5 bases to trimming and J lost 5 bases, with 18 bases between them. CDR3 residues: CASSADSAEMTEAFF. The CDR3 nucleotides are TGTGCCAGCAGCGCGGACAGTGCGGAGATGACTGAAGCTTTCTTT.

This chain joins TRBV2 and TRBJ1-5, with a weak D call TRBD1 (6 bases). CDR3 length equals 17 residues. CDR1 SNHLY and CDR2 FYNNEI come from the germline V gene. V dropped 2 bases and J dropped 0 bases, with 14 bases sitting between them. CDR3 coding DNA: TGTGCCAGCAGTGAAAACGGGGGCCCCGTTAGCAATCAGCCCCAGCATTTT. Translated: CASSENGGPVSNQPQHF.

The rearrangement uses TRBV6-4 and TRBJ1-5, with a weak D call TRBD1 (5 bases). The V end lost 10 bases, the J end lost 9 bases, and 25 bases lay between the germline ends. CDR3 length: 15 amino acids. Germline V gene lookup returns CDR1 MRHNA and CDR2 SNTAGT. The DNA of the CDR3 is TGTGCCACGCGGTCGGGGGGGAGGGGTCGATGGCCCCAGCATTTT. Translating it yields CATRSGGRGRWPQHF.

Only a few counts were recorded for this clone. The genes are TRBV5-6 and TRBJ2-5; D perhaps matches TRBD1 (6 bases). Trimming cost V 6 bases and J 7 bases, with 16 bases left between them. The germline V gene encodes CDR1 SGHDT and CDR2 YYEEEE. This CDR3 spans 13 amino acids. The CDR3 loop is CASTKGQSWTQYF. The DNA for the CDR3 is TGTGCCAGCACCAAGGGACAATCCTGGACCCAGTACTTC.

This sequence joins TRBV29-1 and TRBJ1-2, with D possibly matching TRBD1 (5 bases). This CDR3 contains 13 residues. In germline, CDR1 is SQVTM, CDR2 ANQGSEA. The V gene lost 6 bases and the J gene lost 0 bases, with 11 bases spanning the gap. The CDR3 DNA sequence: TGCAGCGTCCGCGGGGGTTCTAACTATGGCTACACCTTC. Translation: CSVRGGSNYGYTF.

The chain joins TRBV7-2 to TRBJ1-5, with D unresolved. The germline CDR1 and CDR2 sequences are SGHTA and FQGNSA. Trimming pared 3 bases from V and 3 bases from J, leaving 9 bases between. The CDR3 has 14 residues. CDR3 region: CASSFAGPNQPQHF. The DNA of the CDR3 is TGTGCCAGCAGCTTCGCGGGTCCCAATCAGCCCCAGCATTTT.

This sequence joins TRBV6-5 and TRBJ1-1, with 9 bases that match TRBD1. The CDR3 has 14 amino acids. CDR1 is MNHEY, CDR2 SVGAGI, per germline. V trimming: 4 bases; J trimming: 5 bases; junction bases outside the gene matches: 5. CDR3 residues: CASSLDRGVTEAFF. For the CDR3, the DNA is TGTGCCAGCAGTTTGGACAGGGGAGTTACTGAAGCTTTCTTT.

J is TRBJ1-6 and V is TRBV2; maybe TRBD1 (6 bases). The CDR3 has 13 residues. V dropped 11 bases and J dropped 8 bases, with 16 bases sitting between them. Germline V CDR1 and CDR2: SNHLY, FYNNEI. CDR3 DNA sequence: TGTGCCGGTAGGGGGGAGAGAGATTCACCCCTCCACTTT. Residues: CAGRGERDSPLHF.

The CDR3 sequence: CASSLGPFSYNEQFF. Here the CDR3 DNA reads TGTGCCAGCAGCTTAGGTCCCTTCTCCTACAATGAGCAGTTCTTC. The chain joins TRBV13 to TRBJ2-1; D gene uncertain. Looked up from germline, CDR1 is PRHDT and CDR2 is FYEKMQ (reference sequence). The CDR3 is 15 residues long. V was trimmed by 0 bases and J by 0 bases, leaving 6 bases between them.

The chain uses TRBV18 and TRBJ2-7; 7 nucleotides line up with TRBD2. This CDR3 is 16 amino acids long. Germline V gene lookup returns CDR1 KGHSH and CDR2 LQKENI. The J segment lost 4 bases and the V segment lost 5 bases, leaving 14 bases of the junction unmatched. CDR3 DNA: TGTGCCAGCTCAGGCGGGGGTAGCTACCCTACGTACGAGCAGTACTTC. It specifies CASSGGGSYPTYEQYF.

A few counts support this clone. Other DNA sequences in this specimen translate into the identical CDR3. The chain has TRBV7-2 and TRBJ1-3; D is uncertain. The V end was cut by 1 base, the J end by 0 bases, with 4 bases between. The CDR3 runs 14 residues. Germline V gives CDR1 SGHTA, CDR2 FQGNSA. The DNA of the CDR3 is TGTGCCAGCAGCTTAGGGGGCTCTGGAAACACCATATATTTT. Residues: CASSLGGSGNTIYF.

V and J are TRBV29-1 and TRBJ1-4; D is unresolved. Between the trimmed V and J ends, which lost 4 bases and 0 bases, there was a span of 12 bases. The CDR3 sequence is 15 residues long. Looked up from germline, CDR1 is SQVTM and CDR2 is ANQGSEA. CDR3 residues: CSVAVTGTTNEKLFF. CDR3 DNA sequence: TGCAGCGTTGCGGTTACCGGGACAACTAATGAAAAACTGTTTTTT.

The DNA for the CDR3 is TGTGCCAGCAGTCGAACCGGGACGGTCGAAAAACTGTTTTTT. The encoded protein is CASSRTGTVEKLFF. The chain links TRBV6-5 to TRBJ1-4; maybe TRBD1 (5 bases). Trimming cost V 5 bases and J 8 bases, with 15 bases left between them. The CDR3 spans 14 residues. CDR1 and CDR2 from the germline V gene are MNHEY and SVGAGI.

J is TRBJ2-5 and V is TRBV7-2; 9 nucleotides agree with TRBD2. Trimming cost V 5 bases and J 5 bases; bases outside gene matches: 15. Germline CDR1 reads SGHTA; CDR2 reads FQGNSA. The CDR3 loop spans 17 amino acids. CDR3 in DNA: TGTGCCAGCAGCCTAGAGGGTAGCGGGGGAAGAGTCGAGACCCAGTACTTC. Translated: CASSLEGSGGRVETQYF.

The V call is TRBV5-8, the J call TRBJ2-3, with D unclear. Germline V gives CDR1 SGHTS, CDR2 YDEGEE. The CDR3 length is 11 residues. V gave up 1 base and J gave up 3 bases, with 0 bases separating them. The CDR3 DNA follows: TGTGCCAGCAGCTTGACAGATACGCAGTATTTT. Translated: CASSLTDTQYF.

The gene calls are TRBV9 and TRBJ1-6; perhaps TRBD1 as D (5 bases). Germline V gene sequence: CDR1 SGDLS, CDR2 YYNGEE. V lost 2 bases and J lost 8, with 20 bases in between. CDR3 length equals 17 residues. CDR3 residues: CASSVDSQGNSDSPLHF. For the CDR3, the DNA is TGTGCCAGCAGCGTCGACTCGCAGGGTAATAGCGATTCACCCCTCCACTTT.

The CDR3 bases are TGCGCCAGCAGCCAAGTAGACCTCGGCTTCCGGCGCTACAATGAGCAGTTCTTC. Encoded protein: CASSQVDLGFRRYNEQFF. The genes are TRBV4-1 and TRBJ2-1; no clear D gene. Between the trimmed V and J ends, which lost 1 base and 3 bases, there was a span of 19 bases. Germline CDR1 MGHRA, CDR2 YSYEKL. The CDR3 has 18 residues.

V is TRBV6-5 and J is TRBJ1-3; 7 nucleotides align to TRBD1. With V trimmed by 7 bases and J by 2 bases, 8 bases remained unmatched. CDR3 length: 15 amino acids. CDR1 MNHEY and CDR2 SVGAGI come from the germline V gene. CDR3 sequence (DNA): TGTGCCAGCACCCTCAACAGGGGCACTGGAAACACCATATATTTT. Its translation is CASTLNRGTGNTIYF.

The CDR3 region is CASSSGRMVYGYTF. In DNA form, the CDR3 reads TGTGCCAGTAGTTCCGGGAGGATGGTCTATGGCTACACCTTC. This chain connects TRBV19 to TRBJ1-2; D gene ambiguous. V dropped 5 bases and J dropped 4 bases, with 14 bases sitting between them. The CDR3 covers 14 residues. Germline loops: CDR1 LNHDA, CDR2 SQIVND (reference sequence).